This is a list of T cell receptor beta chains from one sample in a study of T cells in Graves' hyperthyroidism and ophthalmopathy. TCRdb reanalysed the multiplex PCR reads using MiXCR and keeps one entry per CDR3 protein. The top ten hold approximately 32% of the sample, which has approximately 420,000 distinct CDR3 sequences, about 15% seen once. Source material: blood. The source is a woman aged 25 to 39 with Graves' hyperthyroidism. Both conserved end residues are part of each CDR3. A D gene is named only where the DNA matches it firmly. Size tells how often a clone was seen (once, few, many) or the class of an expanded clone, and some rows leave it out.

>.|TRBJ2-1|.|TRBV18
CASSPPEGDNEQFF
TGTGCCAGCTCACCACCGGAGGGGGACAATGAGCAGTTCTTC
>many|TRBJ2-1|TRBD2|TRBV5-1
CASSFRSSGNSYNEQFF
TGCGCCAGCAGCTTCCGGAGTAGCGGGAACTCCTACAATGAGCAGTTCTTC
>.|TRBJ2-2|.|TRBV29-1
CSALWFGGPSTGELFF
TGCAGCGCCCTCTGGTTTGGGGGGCCCTCCACCGGGGAGCTGTTTTTT
>.|TRBJ2-5|TRBD1|TRBV12-3/TRBV12-4
CASGDRQETQYF
TGTGCCAGCGGGGACAGACAAGAGACCCAGTACTTC
>many|TRBJ2-2|.|TRBV12-3/TRBV12-4
CASSPGHKNTGELFF
TGTGCCAGCAGCCCGGGACACAAGAACACCGGGGAGCTGTTTTTT
>many|TRBJ2-7|.|TRBV11-2
CASSLNQESSYEQYF
TGTGCCAGCAGCTTAAATCAGGAGAGCTCCTACGAGCAGTACTTC
>many|TRBJ2-1|.|TRBV5-1
CATKTNSVGSEQFF
TGCGCCACCAAGACAAATTCGGTTGGTAGTGAGCAGTTCTTC
>.|TRBJ2-7|.|TRBV7-2
CASTATGTKSYEQYF
TGTGCCAGCACCGCGACCGGGACAAAATCCTACGAGCAGTACTTC
>many|TRBJ2-5|.|TRBV29-1
CSAGSQETQYF
TGCAGCGCAGGTTCCCAAGAGACCCAGTACTTC
>.|TRBJ1-1|.|TRBV30
CAWSPLGELNTEAFF
TGTGCCTGGAGTCCCCTGGGTGAGTTGAACACTGAAGCTTTCTTT
>.|TRBJ2-1|.|TRBV7-9
CASSPLSGLSYNEQFF
TGTGCCAGCAGCCCACTTAGCGGCCTCTCCTACAATGAGCAGTTCTTC
>few|TRBJ2-2|.|TRBV29-1
CSVSRRGGTGELFF
TGCAGCGTTTCTCGCAGGGGAGGTACCGGGGAGCTGTTTTTT
>.|TRBJ2-7|TRBD2|TRBV24-1
CATAPASGTYEQYF
TGTGCCACCGCGCCGGCTAGCGGGACCTACGAGCAGTACTTC
>.|TRBJ1-4|.|TRBV5-1
CASSPQGRTNEKLFF
TGCGCCAGCAGCCCTCAGGGGAGAACTAATGAAAAACTGTTTTTT
>many|TRBJ2-5|TRBD1|TRBV6-1
CASYAELGQGKETQYF
TGTGCCAGCTACGCTGAATTAGGACAGGGAAAAGAGACCCAGTACTTC
>many|TRBJ2-5|.|TRBV2
CASIEIGEETQYF
TGTGCCAGCATTGAGATAGGGGAAGAGACCCAGTACTTC
>many|TRBJ2-3|TRBD1|TRBV6-2/TRBV6-3
CASSYGTGDTDTQYF
TGTGCCAGCAGTTACGGTACAGGGGACACAGATACGCAGTATTTT
>few|TRBJ1-1|.|TRBV6-5
CASSYQGTNTEAFF
TGTGCCAGCAGTTACCAGGGGACGAACACTGAAGCTTTCTTT
>.|TRBJ2-7|TRBD1|TRBV2
CARSGTGRDEQYF
TGTGCCAGGTCCGGGACAGGGCGTGACGAGCAGTACTTC
>.|TRBJ1-6|.|TRBV7-9
CASSLSRQSPLHF
TGTGCCAGCAGCTTATCCCGACAATCACCCCTCCACTTT
>.|TRBJ2-7|.|TRBV24-1
CATSDSRPPYEQYF
TGTGCCACCAGTGATTCCAGGCCCCCTTACGAGCAGTACTTC
>many|TRBJ2-1|TRBD2|TRBV28
CASSQHLGTSGSDPDEQFF
TGTGCCAGCAGCCAACACCTAGGGACTAGCGGGAGTGACCCAGATGAGCAGTTCTTC
>many|TRBJ1-1|.|TRBV11-3
CASSQLTPVGTEAFF
TGTGCCAGCAGCCAACTTACACCGGTTGGTACTGAAGCTTTCTTT
>few|TRBJ2-5|.|TRBV29-1
CSVELHPDGQETQYF
TGCAGCGTTGAGCTCCACCCGGATGGGCAAGAGACCCAGTACTTC
>few|TRBJ2-1|TRBD1|TRBV18
CASSPLGTAYGPNNEQFF
TGTGCCAGCTCACCACTGGGGACAGCGTATGGACCGAACAATGAGCAGTTCTTC
>many|TRBJ2-6|.|TRBV28
CASRVALGANVLTF
TGTGCCAGTCGGGTGGCCCTTGGGGCCAACGTCCTGACTTTC
>.|TRBJ1-3|TRBD1|TRBV6-1
CASSSPTPDRGIGNTIYF
TGTGCCAGCAGTTCACCGACACCAGACAGGGGGATTGGAAACACCATATATTTT